The 28 T cell receptor beta chains given below trace back to one sample, sequenced in a study of cytomegalovirus exposure and HLA in healthy donors. The PCR made use of 60 Vbeta and 13 Jbeta primers. Here immunoSEQ multiplex PCR was the method, and the copy in TCRdb shows in-frame clones only, minus some. This sample contains about 170,000 clones. The material sequenced was PBMCs. The receptor set was obtained from a woman aged 18-30 years in good health and CMV-seropositive.

The CDR3 nucleotides read TGTGCCAGCAGCTTCCGGGGGGCCCGGTACGAGCAGTACTTC. It translates to CASSFRGARYEQYF. This chain joins TRBV5-6 and TRBJ2-5; D perhaps matches TRBD2 (7 bases). The end of the DNA is better explained by TRBJ2-7, so the J call may be wrong. CDR1 is SGHDT, CDR2 YYEEEE, per germline. CDR3 length: 14 residues.

The V and J genes are TRBV7-3 and TRBJ2-5; D is unresolved. Germline V gives CDR1 SGHTA, CDR2 FQGTGA. Trimming stripped 0 bases from V and 4 bases from J, with 6 bases between. This CDR3 comprises 13 residues. The DNA for the CDR3 is TGTGCCAGCAGCTTAACAAGCTTAGAGACCCAGTACTTC. Its translation: CASSLTSLETQYF. Looking up the rest from reference TRBV7-3 and TRBJ2-5 gives the full variable domain: GAGVSQTPSNKVTEKGKYVELRCDPISGHTALYWYRQSLGQGPEFLIYFQGTGAADDSGLPNDRFFAVRPEGSVSTLKIQRTERGDSAVYLCASSLTSLETQYFGPGTRLLVL.

J is TRBJ1-2 and V is TRBV28, with D unclear. V was shortened by 6 bases and J by 2 bases, with 13 bases between the two germline ends. Germline values: CDR1 MDHEN, CDR2 SYDVKM. CDR3 length: 14 residues. CDR3 bases: TGTGCCAGCAGGTTGGGCAGTACAAACTATGGCTACACCTTC. Protein: CASRLGSTNYGYTF.

CDR3 amino acids: CASSLIGTGNEKLFF. The CDR3 coding sequence is TGTGCCAGCAGCCTGATCGGGACAGGGAATGAAAAACTGTTTTTT. The chain is built from TRBV6-1 and TRBJ1-4; 9 positions agree with TRBD1. CDR1 is MNHNS and CDR2 is SASEGT in the germline V gene. V shed 6 bases, J shed 5 bases, and the junction held 7 bases outside the gene matches. The CDR3 length is 15 residues.

This chain uses TRBV4-1 with TRBJ2-3; D might be TRBD1 (5 bases). The V gene lost 3 bases and the J gene lost 0 bases, with 10 bases spanning the gap. This CDR3 contains 15 residues. CDR1 is MGHRA and CDR2 is YSYEKL in the germline V gene. The CDR3 sequence: CASSQLGPSTDTQYF. In nucleotides, the CDR3 is TGCGCCAGCAGCCAGCTGGGGCCTAGCACAGATACGCAGTATTTT.

This chain links TRBV5-5 with TRBJ2-5; D uncertain. The CDR3 totals 13 residues. Trimming took 2 bases from V and 1 from J, leaving 6 bases between them. Germline CDR1 is SGHKS and CDR2 is YYEKEE (reference sequence). CDR3 in amino acids: CASSLAIQETQYF. The CDR3 DNA is TGTGCCAGCAGCTTAGCCATCCAAGAGACCCAGTACTTC.

Regarding this clone: A read error may account for a junction end that differs from germline. For the CDR3, the DNA is TGTGCCAGCAGTGAAGGGGCCCCTTCCTACGAGCAGGGCTTC. Translating gives CASSEGAPSYEQGF. The V call is TRBV6-1, the J call TRBJ2-7; a possible D gene is TRBD1 (5 bases). Germline loops: CDR1 MNHNS, CDR2 SASEGT. The CDR3 totals 14 residues.

The chain uses TRBV5-1 and TRBJ2-7, with TRBD2 identical over 10 bases. The V and J ends lost 0 bases and 7 bases, in that order; junction bases with no gene match: 7. The CDR3 sequence is 15 residues long. CDR1 is SGHRS, CDR2 YFSETQ, per germline. The CDR3, as DNA: TGCGCCAGCAGCTTGGCCCTAGCGGGAGAGGGAGAGCAGTACTTC. Its protein product is CASSLALAGEGEQYF.

This chain links TRBV6-4 with TRBJ1-2, with TRBD1 as a possible D gene (6 bases). CDR3 size: 14 residues. Germline CDR1 reads MRHNA; CDR2 reads SNTAGT. Between the trimmed V and J ends, which lost 2 bases and 7 bases, there was a span of 14 bases. CDR3 DNA: TGTGCCAGCAGTGACGCCGGGACAACGGGTGGCTACACCTTC. Translated: CASSDAGTTGGYTF.

The V and J genes are TRBV6-6 and TRBJ2-3; TRBD2 matches at 7 bases. The ends lost 7 bases at V and 3 bases at J; junction bases unmatched: 1. The length of the CDR3 is 12 residues. Looked up from germline, CDR1 is MNHNY and CDR2 is SVGAGI (reference sequence). The DNA for the CDR3 is TGTGCCAGCATGCGGGAGACAGATACGCAGTATTTT. Translated, it gives CASMRETDTQYF.

This rearrangement joins TRBV5-1 to TRBJ2-2; no clear D. V was cut by 7 bases and J by 0 bases, with 10 bases left in between. CDR3 size: 14 residues. CDR1 SGHRS and CDR2 YFSETQ come from the germline V gene. CDR3 sequence: CASSPPANTGELFF. In nucleotides, the CDR3 is TGCGCCAGCTCCCCCCCCGCGAACACCGGGGAGCTGTTTTTT.

V and J are TRBV7-3 and TRBJ1-1; D is perhaps TRBD1 (6 bases). Germline V gives CDR1 SGHTA, CDR2 FQGTGA. The CDR3 sequence is 13 residues long. Trimming stripped 3 bases from V and 2 bases from J, with 7 bases between. The CDR3 DNA reads TGTGCCAGCAGCTTGACAGGAAACACTGAAGCTTTCTTT. It translates to CASSLTGNTEAFF.

The chain carries TRBV11-2 and TRBJ1-3; unclear D gene. The germline V gene encodes CDR1 SGHAT and CDR2 FQNNGV. V was pared by 2 bases and J by 4 bases, with 12 bases between. This CDR3 spans 15 amino acids. The CDR3 bases are TGTGCCAGCAGCTTACGTACGGGGTCCGGAAACACCATATATTTT. It encodes CASSLRTGSGNTIYF.

The gene calls are TRBV25-1 and TRBJ1-2, with D possibly matching TRBD1 (5 bases). V dropped 2 bases and J dropped 2 bases, with 15 bases sitting between them. Germline CDR1 MGHDK, CDR2 SYGVNS. The CDR3 contains 16 residues. CDR3 protein: CASSEVGQGGNYGYTF. The CDR3 DNA reads TGTGCCAGCAGTGAAGTAGGTCAGGGAGGAAACTATGGCTACACCTTC.

CDR3 sequence: CASTLGAVNQPQHF. The CDR3 region has the DNA TGTGCCAGCACTCTGGGGGCGGTCAATCAGCCCCAGCATTTT. The chain couples TRBV19 to TRBJ1-5; D may be TRBD1 (6 bases). CDR1 and CDR2 from the germline V gene are LNHDA and SQIVND (reference sequence). V lost 9 bases and J 3 bases, leaving 15 bases between the germline ends. The CDR3 is 14 amino acids.

The rearrangement links TRBV9 to TRBJ1-2; TRBD1 might be the D (5 bases). The germline gives CDR1 SGDLS, CDR2 YYNGEE. This CDR3 is built from 14 residues. V lost 0 bases and J 8 bases, leaving 14 bases between the germline ends. CDR3 in amino acids: CASSVAVGEGGYTF. The CDR3 DNA reads as TGTGCCAGCAGCGTAGCCGTGGGGGAGGGAGGCTACACCTTC.

The chain joins TRBV2 to TRBJ1-5; 7 bases are shared with TRBD1. This CDR3 comprises 16 residues. Germline V gives CDR1 SNHLY, CDR2 FYNNEI. V lost 6 bases, J lost 2 bases, and 10 bases stayed unmatched. The CDR3 sequence: CASSQAQGIGNQPQHF. Written as DNA, the CDR3 is TGTGCCAGCAGCCAGGCACAGGGGATCGGCAATCAGCCCCAGCATTTT.

V gene TRBV29-1 combines with J gene TRBJ1-1; maybe TRBD1 (6 bases). V was pared by 2 bases and J by 11 bases, with 15 bases between. The length of the CDR3 is 12 residues. Germline V lookup: CDR1 SQVTM, CDR2 ANQGSEA. CDR3 nucleotides: TGCAGCGTTGAACCCAACCGGGACATGGCTTTCTTT. Translation: CSVEPNRDMAFF.

The genes are TRBV5-4 and TRBJ2-7; 7 positions agree with TRBD2. Per germline, CDR1 SGHNT and CDR2 YYREEE (reference sequence). J was trimmed by 7 bases and V by 3 bases; bases with no gene match: 7. This CDR3 is built from 13 residues. In DNA form, the CDR3 reads TGTGCCAGCAGCTGGGGGACTACCCCGGAGCAGTACTTC. Its protein product is CASSWGTTPEQYF.

The rearrangement joins TRBV11-2 to TRBJ1-1, with TRBD1 as a possible D gene (5 bases). Germline CDR1 and CDR2: SGHAT and FQNNGV. CDR3 length: 14 residues. V lost 4 bases and J lost 0, with 9 bases in between. The CDR3 nucleotides are TGTGCCAGCAGCTCCCAGACAGTGAACACTGAAGCTTTCTTT. Translated, it gives CASSSQTVNTEAFF.

The chain is built from TRBV6-4 and TRBJ2-3, with 7 bases identical to TRBD2. CDR3 length: 13 residues. Germline-derived CDR1 and CDR2 are MRHNA and SNTAGT. The ends lost 6 bases at V and 3 bases at J; junction bases unmatched: 3. The CDR3 reads CASSRTSTDTQYF. In nucleotides, the CDR3 is TGTGCCAGCAGCAGGACTAGTACAGATACGCAGTATTTT.

This chain uses TRBV9 with TRBJ1-3, with D maybe TRBD1 (5 bases). Germline CDR1 reads SGDLS; CDR2 reads YYNGEE. The V end lost 4 bases, the J end lost 0 bases, and 11 bases lay between the germline ends. The CDR3 is made up of 15 amino acids. Here the CDR3 DNA reads TGTGCCAGCAGCCCACAGGCGAGCTCTGGAAACACCATATATTTT. It translates to CASSPQASSGNTIYF.

This rearrangement joins TRBV4-1 to TRBJ2-3; 9 nucleotides match TRBD1. The V gene end was trimmed by 1 base and the J gene end by 0 bases; junction bases not matched to a gene: 2. This CDR3 contains 16 residues. CDR1 is MGHRA, CDR2 YSYEKL, per germline. The DNA of the CDR3 is TGCGCCAGCAGCCAAGCGACAGGGGGGAGCACAGATACGCAGTATTTT. It codes for CASSQATGGSTDTQYF.

V gene TRBV5-6 combines with J gene TRBJ2-7, with TRBD1 identical over 7 bases. This CDR3 region has 16 residues. The germline gives CDR1 SGHDT, CDR2 YYEEEE. Unmatched junction bases numbered 9, after V lost 0 bases and J lost 3 bases. In DNA, the CDR3 is TGTGCCAGCAGCTTGGACGTTGGGACAGAGCACTACGAGCAGTACTTC. This encodes CASSLDVGTEHYEQYF. The full variable domain, with the rest looked up from reference TRBV5-6 and TRBJ2-7, is DAGVTQSPTHLIKTRGQQVTLRCSPKSGHDTVSWYQQALGQGPQFIFQYYEEEERQRGNFPDRFSGHQFPNYSSELNVNALLLGDSALYLCASSLDVGTEHYEQYFGPGTRLTVT.

V gene TRBV12-5 combines with J gene TRBJ2-5; 9 nucleotides line up with TRBD1. Germline CDR1 and CDR2: LGHNT and FRNRAP. The ends lost 6 bases at V and 5 bases at J; junction bases unmatched: 10. This CDR3 has 15 residues. The chain's CDR3 is CASGYGGTGQETQYF. The CDR3 DNA reads TGTGCTAGTGGGTACGGGGGGACAGGGCAGGAGACCCAGTACTTC.

The gene calls are TRBV18 and TRBJ2-3, with 10 bases fitting TRBD2. Trimming removed 3 bases from V and 6 bases from J; junction bases left unmatched: 6. Per the germline V gene, CDR1 is KGHSH and CDR2 is LQKENI. The CDR3 sequence is 15 residues long. CDR3 sequence (DNA): TGTGCCAGCTCACCCTGGGGACTAGCGTTGGATACGCAGTATTTT. This gives the protein CASSPWGLALDTQYF.

Here the CDR3 DNA reads TGTGCCAGCAGCTTAACTGGACTAGGTAGCGGGGGGACCAGCTCCTACGAGCAGTACTTC. The encoded protein is CASSLTGLGSGGTSSYEQYF. The chain couples TRBV11-3 to TRBJ2-7; TRBD2 aligns across 10 bases. The CDR3 consists of 20 residues. J lost 0 bases, V lost 2 bases, and 16 bases had no gene match. The germline V gene encodes CDR1 SGHNT and CDR2 YENEEA.

V is TRBV15 and J is TRBJ2-5, with D possibly matching TRBD2 (6 bases). Germline CDR1 LNHNV, CDR2 YYDKDF (reference sequence). There are 12 residues in the CDR3. Trimming took 10 bases from V and 3 from J, leaving 12 bases between them. The CDR3 DNA sequence: TGTGCCAGCGGCCGGGGGAAAGAGACCCAGTACTTC. This translates into CASGRGKETQYF.